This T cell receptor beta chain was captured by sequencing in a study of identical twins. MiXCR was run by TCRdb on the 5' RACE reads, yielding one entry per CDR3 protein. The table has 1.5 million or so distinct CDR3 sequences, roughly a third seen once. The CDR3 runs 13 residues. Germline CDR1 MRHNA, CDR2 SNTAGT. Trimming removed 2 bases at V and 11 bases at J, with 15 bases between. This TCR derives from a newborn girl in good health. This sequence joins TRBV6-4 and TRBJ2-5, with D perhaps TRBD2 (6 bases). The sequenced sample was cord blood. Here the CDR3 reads CASSDGGLFEQYF. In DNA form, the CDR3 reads TGTGCCAGCAGTGACGGAGGGCTTTTTGAGCAGTACTTC.